Below are 28 T cell receptor beta chains sequenced from a single sample in a study of blood T cell repertoires in COVID-19. The repertoire was sequenced with immunoSEQ multiplex PCR; TCRdb's copy has only in-frame clones and lacks some. The sample has under 250,000 clones; approximately 82% are singletons. Material: peripheral blood. Receptors originate from a human donor in a cohort sampled during active COVID-19.

The rearrangement links TRBV2 to TRBJ2-7; TRBD2 aligns across 12 bases. Germline assignment: CDR1 SNHLY and CDR2 FYNNEI. CDR3 length: 16 amino acids. Trimming at V came to 6 bases and at J to 3 bases, leaving 9 bases not matched to a gene. The CDR3 region has the DNA TGTGCCAGCAGCTACACAGGACTAGCGGGGCACTACGAGCAGTACTTC. It codes for CASSYTGLAGHYEQYF.

This clone was picked up one time. V is TRBV4-2 and J is TRBJ2-1; 7 bases line up with TRBD2. The CDR3 extends over 15 amino acids. Germline CDR1 is LGHNA and CDR2 is YNFKEQ. V shed 4 bases, J shed 0 bases, and the junction held 3 bases outside the gene matches. Here the CDR3 reads CASSPGGSSYNEQFF. The CDR3 region has the DNA TGTGCCAGCAGCCCTGGCGGGAGCTCCTACAATGAGCAGTTCTTC.

Concerning this clone: Other DNA variants within this sample encode the same CDR3. The genes are TRBV18 and TRBJ2-7, with TRBD2 as a possible D gene (6 bases). CDR1 and CDR2 (germline): KGHSH, LQKENI. The CDR3 is 15 residues long. Trimming took off 0 bases at V and 1 base at J, with 10 bases between the two ends. The CDR3 coding sequence is TGTGCCAGCTCACCACCCGGGCGGGGATCCTACGAGCAGTACTTC. Translation: CASSPPGRGSYEQYF.

The chain links TRBV30 to TRBJ1-5, with D uncertain. Germline V CDR1 and CDR2: GTSNPN, SVGIG (reference sequence). Trimming cost V 3 bases and J 6 bases, with 9 bases left between them. The CDR3 is 12 residues long. CDR3 sequence: CAWSPGSQPQHF. Here the CDR3 DNA reads TGTGCCTGGAGCCCGGGGAGTCAGCCCCAGCATTTT.

The gene calls are TRBV14 and TRBJ1-3, with unresolved D. Between the trimmed V and J ends, which lost 1 base and 0 bases, there was a span of 10 bases. The length of the CDR3 is 16 residues. CDR1 and CDR2 from the germline V gene are SGHDN and FVKESK. DNA for the CDR3: TGTGCCAGCAGCCAAGTCGGCAGGAACTCTGGAAACACCATATATTTT. It specifies CASSQVGRNSGNTIYF.

The chain recombines TRBV2 with TRBJ1-6; no firm D call. Trimming cost V 4 bases and J 1 base, with 14 bases left between them. Looked up from germline, CDR1 is SNHLY and CDR2 is FYNNEI. The CDR3 extends over 17 amino acids. The CDR3 coding sequence is TGTGCCAGCAGTGTGAGGAGGGTCGCGTCCTATAATTCACCCCTCCACTTT. This sequence encodes CASSVRRVASYNSPLHF. The whole variable domain, remainder taken from reference TRBV2 and TRBJ1-6, is EPEVTQTPSHQVTQMGQEVILRCVPISNHLYFYWYRQILGQKVEFLVSFYNNEISEKSEIFDDQFSVERPDGSNFTLKIRSTKLEDSAMYFCASSVRRVASYNSPLHFGNGTRLTVT.

The chain employs TRBV6-6 and TRBJ1-2; 7 bases fit TRBD1. This CDR3 spans 13 amino acids. Trimming cost V 4 bases and J 6 bases; bases outside gene matches: 5. Germline V gene data show CDR1 as MNHNY and CDR2 as SVGAGI (reference sequence). As DNA, the CDR3 is TGTGCCAGCAGTTTCCCCCAGGGGGATGGCTACACCTTC. Translated: CASSFPQGDGYTF.

The chain is built from TRBV7-9 and TRBJ2-7; 9 bases fit TRBD1. The V segment lost 3 bases and the J segment 2 bases; nucleotides outside the gene matches: 2. The CDR3 sequence is 14 residues long. Germline CDR1 is SEHNR and CDR2 is FQNEAQ (reference sequence). CDR3 nucleotides: TGTGCCAGCAGCTTCGGGGACAGGGCCTACGAGCAGTACTTC. It translates to CASSFGDRAYEQYF.

V is TRBV11-2 and J is TRBJ2-7; 7 bases agree with TRBD2. J lost 4 bases, V lost 5 bases, and 20 bases had no gene match. Germline V gene sequence: CDR1 SGHAT, CDR2 FQNNGV. The CDR3 spans 18 residues. The CDR3 region has the DNA TGTGCCAGCAGCACCCGGGAGGTGCGCGCGGGAGAGAGGTACGAGCAGTACTTC. Its protein product is CASSTREVRAGERYEQYF.

This rearrangement joins TRBV5-4 to TRBJ2-2, with D maybe TRBD1 (6 bases). V lost 1 base and J lost 9, with 10 bases in between. The CDR3 length is 13 residues. CDR1 and CDR2 from the germline V gene are SGHNT and YYREEE (reference sequence). CDR3 DNA: TGTGCCAGCAGCTTGAGGGGGAGCTGGGAGCTGTTTTTT. Encoded protein: CASSLRGSWELFF.

Only a few counts were recorded for this clone. The sample contains more than one DNA sequence encoding this CDR3. The chain combines TRBV28 with TRBJ2-5; the match to TRBD1 covers 10 bases. V lost 3 bases, J lost 1 base, and 2 bases stayed unmatched. CDR1 is MDHEN, CDR2 SYDVKM, per germline. The CDR3 consists of 15 residues. The CDR3 loop is CASSLTGGGQETQYF. CDR3 sequence (DNA): TGTGCCAGCAGTTTGACAGGGGGCGGCCAAGAGACCCAGTACTTC.

This clone was seen once. The CDR3 spells CASSLSGAGLTDTQYF. The CDR3 DNA sequence: TGTGCCAGCAGCTTAAGTGGTGCGGGGCTCACAGATACGCAGTATTTT. V gene TRBV7-2 combines with J gene TRBJ2-3; a possible D gene is TRBD2 (6 bases). Germline assignment: CDR1 SGHTA and CDR2 FQGNSA. The length of the CDR3 is 16 residues. With 2 bases removed from V and 2 bases from J, the gap between germline ends came to 14 bases.

V gene TRBV15 combines with J gene TRBJ2-7; TRBD2 matches 12 bases. V was pared by 9 bases and J by 0 bases, with 3 bases of the junction left unmatched. Looked up from germline, CDR1 is LNHNV and CDR2 is YYDKDF (reference sequence). The CDR3 consists of 14 residues. The CDR3 sequence is CATATSGSSYEQYF. In DNA, the CDR3 is TGTGCCACAGCGACTAGCGGGAGCTCCTACGAGCAGTACTTC.

The V call is TRBV28, the J call TRBJ1-6, with 9 bases matching TRBD1. Trimming at V came to 11 bases and at J to 6 bases, leaving 5 bases not matched to a gene. CDR1 and CDR2 from the germline V gene are MDHEN and SYDVKM. The CDR3 totals 13 residues. The CDR3 here is CAAQTGGNSPLHF. DNA for the CDR3: TGTGCCGCGCAGACAGGGGGTAATTCACCCCTCCACTTT. The complete variable domain, with remaining parts taken from reference TRBV28 and TRBJ1-6, reads DVKVTQSSRYLVKRTGEKVFLECVQDMDHENMFWYRQDPGLGLRLIYFSYDVKMKEKGDIPEGYSVSREKKERFSLILESASTNQTSMYLCAAQTGGNSPLHFGNGTRLTVT.

As DNA, the CDR3 is TGTGCCAGCAGTCAGGGGACTAGCGGGATCTATGAGACCCAGTACTTC. It encodes CASSQGTSGIYETQYF. The chain is built from TRBV27 and TRBJ2-5, with 13 bases fitting TRBD2. The CDR3 contains 16 residues. Germline CDR1 and CDR2: MNHEY and SMNVEV (reference sequence). Losses at the gene ends were 5 bases for V and 5 bases for J; bases not matched to a gene: 8.

V gene TRBV5-5 combines with J gene TRBJ1-4, with 7 nucleotides matching TRBD1. Germline V gene data show CDR1 as SGHKS and CDR2 as YYEKEE (reference sequence). With 3 bases clipped from V and 1 base from J, the junction kept 0 bases outside the gene matches. The CDR3 has 14 amino acids. For the CDR3, the DNA is TGTGCCAGCAGCTCAGGGGGAACTAATGAAAAACTGTTTTTT. Translated: CASSSGGTNEKLFF.

V is TRBV28 and J is TRBJ2-2; D may be TRBD2 (6 bases). Trimming cost V 3 bases and J 7 bases, with 6 bases left between them. The CDR3 spans 12 residues. The V gene's germline CDR1 is MDHEN and CDR2 SYDVKM. The CDR3 sequence is CASSFGGGELFF. CDR3 DNA sequence: TGTGCCAGCAGTTTCGGGGGCGGGGAGCTGTTTTTT.

This clone was observed once. The chain links TRBV6-6 to TRBJ2-7, with TRBD2 as a possible D gene (5 bases). Trimming took off 2 bases at V and 2 bases at J, with 16 bases between the two ends. The CDR3 has 16 residues. From germline, CDR1 is MNHNY and CDR2 SVGAGI (reference sequence). The CDR3 here is CASSYPGETKTYEQYF. The CDR3 DNA sequence: TGTGCCAGCAGTTACCCTGGGGAGACTAAAACCTACGAGCAGTACTTC.

The rearrangement uses TRBV29-1 and TRBJ2-3, with 7 nucleotides matching TRBD2. V gave up 7 bases and J gave up 3 bases; unmatched junction bases: 28. The CDR3 is 20 amino acids. Germline CDR1 reads SQVTM; CDR2 reads ANQGSEA. The DNA of the CDR3 is TGCAGCGACTTCGGGACCCAGATCGAGGGAGGGGTCTCCTCTACAGATACGCAGTATTTT. It specifies CSDFGTQIEGGVSSTDTQYF.

The rearrangement joins TRBV28 to TRBJ1-5; 8 bases are shared with TRBD1. The junction had 4 bases not matched to a gene; V was cut back by 5 bases and J by 7 bases. The germline V gene has CDR1 MDHEN and CDR2 SYDVKM. The CDR3 is made up of 13 amino acids. Written as DNA, the CDR3 is TGTGCCAGCAGTCCAGGGGGCGCCCAGCCCCAGCATTTT. Protein product: CASSPGGAQPQHF.

This clone was seen more than once but under ten times. V and J are TRBV7-2 and TRBJ2-5, with a possible D match to TRBD2 (5 bases). The CDR3 totals 13 residues. CDR1 and CDR2 (germline): SGHTA, FQGNSA. V dropped 3 bases and J dropped 5 bases, with 10 bases sitting between them. The CDR3 DNA is TGTGCCAGCAGCTTCGGACTCCTCGAGACCCAGTACTTC. This translates into CASSFGLLETQYF.

The chain recombines TRBV30 with TRBJ2-1, with TRBD2 matching 13 bases. With V trimmed by 1 base and J by 4 bases, 4 bases remained unmatched. The germline V gene encodes CDR1 GTSNPN and CDR2 SVGIG (reference sequence). This CDR3 has 16 amino acids. The CDR3 loop reads CAWSGTGLAGYNEQFF. CDR3 DNA: TGTGCCTGGAGTGGGACGGGACTAGCGGGGTACAATGAGCAGTTCTTC.

This clone occurred a few times. The V call is TRBV28, the J call TRBJ2-1; weak D call: TRBD1 (5 bases). CDR1 and CDR2 (germline): MDHEN, SYDVKM. The CDR3 has 15 amino acids. Trimming took off 8 bases at V and 4 bases at J, with 18 bases between the two ends. The CDR3 sequence is CASGPGDRVYNEQFF. CDR3 DNA: TGTGCCAGCGGACCCGGAGACAGAGTTTACAATGAGCAGTTCTTC.

V is TRBV2 and J is TRBJ2-3, with 12 bases aligning to TRBD2. The length of the CDR3 is 15 residues. Germline trimming cut 6 bases from V and 7 bases from J; bases unmatched to any gene: 8. Germline assignment: CDR1 SNHLY and CDR2 FYNNEI. The CDR3 is CASSELAGGGNTQYF. The DNA of the CDR3 is TGTGCCAGCAGCGAACTAGCGGGAGGTGGAAATACGCAGTATTTT.

This chain uses TRBV10-2 with TRBJ2-1, with 15 nucleotides matching TRBD2. Germline V CDR1 and CDR2: WSHSY, SAAADI. Trimming cost V 8 bases and J 9 bases; bases outside gene matches: 5. The CDR3 is 14 amino acids. The CDR3 DNA follows: TGCGCCAGCGGCTCGGGACTAGCGGGAGGTGAGCAGTTCTTC. This encodes CASGSGLAGGEQFF.

This clone was picked up a small number of times. For the CDR3, the DNA is TGTGCCAGCAGCTTAGGAAGATCCCCAGGGGTCGGGGAGACCCAGTACTTC. Residues: CASSLGRSPGVGETQYF. The chain combines TRBV7-6 with TRBJ2-5; a weak D match, TRBD1 (6 bases). The V end lost 1 base, the J end lost 5 bases, and 20 bases lay between the germline ends. The CDR3 runs to 17 residues. Germline V gene data show CDR1 as SGHVS and CDR2 as FNYEAQ. Based on the CDR3 plus reference TRBV7-6 and TRBJ2-5, the full variable domain is GAGVSQSPRYKVTKRGQDVALRCDPISGHVSLYWYRQALGQGPEFLTYFNYEAQQDKSGLPNDRFSAERPEGSISTLTIQRTEQRDSAMYRCASSLGRSPGVGETQYFGPGTRLLVL.

The V gene is TRBV4-2, the J gene TRBJ2-7; D ambiguous. The V and J ends lost 1 base and 6 bases respectively, with 10 bases between them. The length of the CDR3 is 13 residues. Per the germline V gene, CDR1 is LGHNA and CDR2 is YNFKEQ. The CDR3 nucleotides read TGTGCCAGCAGCCAAGCTTACCTAGGCGAGCAGTACTTC. It translates to CASSQAYLGEQYF.

The V call is TRBV19, the J call TRBJ2-1; 7 bases align to TRBD2. This CDR3 comprises 15 residues. The germline gives CDR1 LNHDA, CDR2 SQIVND (reference sequence). Trimming at V came to 1 base and at J to 4 bases, leaving 4 bases not matched to a gene. The CDR3 protein is CASSIAGTIYNEQFF. Written as DNA, the CDR3 is TGTGCCAGTAGTATAGCGGGGACTATATACAATGAGCAGTTCTTC.